What follows are 10 T cell receptor beta chains derived from one specimen sequenced in a study of tumor and adjacent non-tumor tissue in lung cancer. TCRbeta libraries were built with three rounds of nested PCR, modified from ARM-PCR. TCRdb processed the multiplex PCR reads anew with MiXCR; each CDR3 protein has one entry. The data contain under 85,000 distinct CDR3 sequences, 76% of them seen just once; the ten biggest clones take up about two fifths. The template was RNA from unsorted bulk tissue. This non-tumor lung sample came from over 3 cm beyond the tumor edge. Material for sequencing was distant non-tumor lung tissue. These receptors originate from a man between 65 and 85 years old with non-small cell lung cancer.

This clonotype was detected only a few times. The genes are TRBV24-1 and TRBJ2-5, with TRBD1 identical over 7 bases. The CDR3 length is 15 residues. Looked up from germline, CDR1 is KGHDR and CDR2 is SFDVKD. J gave up 1 base and V 5 bases, and 6 bases lay outside the gene matches. The CDR3, as DNA: TGTGCCACCAGTGGATACCGGGACAGCCAAGAGACCCAGTACTTC. It encodes CATSGYRDSQETQYF.

This clonotype occurred once. An end of the junction differs from the germline gene, which may be a read error. The V gene is TRBV11-2, the J gene TRBJ2-1; 9 bases match TRBD2. The CDR3 runs to 15 residues. Germline values: CDR1 SGHAT, CDR2 FQNNGV. In nucleotides, the CDR3 is TGTGCCAACAGCACTAGCGGGCTCCCCTACAAAGAGCAGTTCTTC. As protein: CANSTSGLPYKEQFF.

Worth noting for this clonotype: At one boundary the junction diverges from the germline segment, which might be a read error. V usage is TRBV29-1 and J usage is TRBJ2-3; D ambiguous. This CDR3 comprises 13 residues. Germline V gene lookup returns CDR1 SQVTM and CDR2 ANQGSEA. CDR3 bases: TGCAGCGTTGCGTGGACCACTACGTATACGCGGTATTTT. Its protein is CSVAWTTTYTRYF.

On this clonotype: It may be a read error: a sequence one base away is much more abundant. This rearrangement joins TRBV6-1 to TRBJ2-1; 12 bases align to TRBD2. Unmatched junction bases numbered 8, after V lost 7 bases and J lost 4 bases. The CDR3 spans 16 residues. Germline V lookup: CDR1 MNHNS, CDR2 SASEGT. CDR3 amino acids: CASIQRTSGVYNEQFF. As DNA, the CDR3 is TGTGCCAGCATCCAGAGGACTAGCGGGGTTTACAATGAGCAGTTCTTC.

Remarks on this clonotype: Mismatch with germline at one junction end may stem from a read error. The chain joins TRBV11-2 to TRBJ2-7, with a tentative D call TRBD1 (5 bases). The CDR3 loop spans 12 amino acids. Germline V gene data show CDR1 as SGHAT and CDR2 as FQNNGV. CDR3 in amino acids: CVSNSGRAEQYF. Written as DNA, the CDR3 is TGTGTCAGCAACTCTGGCAGGGCCGAGCAGTACTTC.

In its sample, this clonotype was seen once. One base away lies a much larger clone, so this may be a sequencing read error. The chain couples TRBV14 to TRBJ2-5, with 8 bases fitting TRBD1. Per germline, CDR1 SGHDN and CDR2 FVKESK. This CDR3 is built from 15 residues. V shed 3 bases, J shed 3 bases, and the junction held 6 bases outside the gene matches. DNA of the CDR3: TGTGCCAGCAGCCATATGACAGGGGTTAAAGAGACCCAGTACTTC. It is translated as CASSHMTGVKETQYF.

This clonotype was found once. Mismatch with germline at one junction end may stem from a read error. The chain links TRBV20-1 to TRBJ2-3; D remains unclear. The CDR3 is 14 amino acids. Germline V gene data show CDR1 as DFQATT and CDR2 as SNEGSKA (reference sequence). The CDR3 DNA sequence: TGCAGTGCTAGAGAGCAAATCATAACAGATATGCAGTATTTT. Amino acids: CSAREQIITDMQYF.

To note about this clonotype: A junction boundary mismatches the germline segment, possibly from a read error. The V gene is TRBV12-3 or TRBV12-4, the J gene TRBJ2-7, with D maybe TRBD1 (7 bases). The CDR3 covers 14 residues. Here the CDR3 DNA reads TGTACCAGAAGCTGGGACAGCGGGCCACGGGAGCAGTACTTC. It is translated as CTRSWDSGPREQYF.

As for this clonotype: A much larger clone lies a single base off, so this may be a read error. Here the CDR3 omits its conserved ending phenylalanine or tryptophan, so a read error is the likely source. The CDR3 DNA is TGTGCCAGCAGTCCCGGTCAGGGGGCCAATCAGCCCCAGCATTCT. It encodes CASSPGQGANQPQHS. V usage is TRBV6-6 and J usage is TRBJ1-5, with 8 bases matching TRBD1. Germline trimming cut 5 bases from V and 3 bases from J; bases unmatched to any gene: 6. The CDR3 extends over 15 amino acids. Per germline, CDR1 MNHNY and CDR2 SVGAGI (reference sequence).

For this clonotype: The conserved closing phenylalanine or tryptophan is absent in this CDR3, likely reflecting a read error. The V and J genes are TRBV7-9 and TRBJ1-2; D might be TRBD1 (6 bases). The CDR3 covers 15 residues. Germline V gene sequence: CDR1 SEHNR, CDR2 FQNEAQ (reference sequence). This chain's CDR3 is CASSPPAGVNYSYTL. CDR3 DNA: TGTGCCAGCAGCCCCCCCGCAGGGGTTAACTATAGCTACACCTTG.